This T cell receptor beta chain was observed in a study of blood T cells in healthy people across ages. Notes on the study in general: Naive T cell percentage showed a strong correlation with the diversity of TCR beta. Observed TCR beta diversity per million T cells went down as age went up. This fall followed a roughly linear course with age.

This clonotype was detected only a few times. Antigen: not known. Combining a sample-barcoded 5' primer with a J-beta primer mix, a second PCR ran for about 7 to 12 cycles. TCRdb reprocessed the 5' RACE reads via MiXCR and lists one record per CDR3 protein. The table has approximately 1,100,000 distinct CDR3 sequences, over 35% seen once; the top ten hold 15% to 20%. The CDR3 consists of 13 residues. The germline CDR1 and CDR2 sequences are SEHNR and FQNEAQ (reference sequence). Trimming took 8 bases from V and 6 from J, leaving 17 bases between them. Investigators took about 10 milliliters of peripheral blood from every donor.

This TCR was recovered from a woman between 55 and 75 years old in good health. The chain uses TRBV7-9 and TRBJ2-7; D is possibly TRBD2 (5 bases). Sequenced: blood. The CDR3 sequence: CASRHRSSSEQYF. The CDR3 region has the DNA TGTGCCAGCCGCCACCGGTCTAGCTCCGAGCAGTACTTC.